The T cell receptor (beta chain) described here comes from a study of blood T cell repertoires in COVID-19. This clone is a singleton in its sample. Other DNA sequences in the same sample also yield this CDR3. The junction had 1 base not matched to a gene; V was cut back by 1 base and J by 5 bases. CDR3 length: 13 residues. Germline V CDR1 and CDR2: LNHNV, YYDKDF (reference sequence). TCRdb's table, derived via immunoSEQ multiplex PCR, lists solely in-frame clones and lacks some. The top ten clones hold 1% to 1.3% of a sample with 400,000 or so clones, around 87% of them seen once. The TCR was taken from a man younger than 45 who had recovered from COVID-19. Sequencing was carried out using PBMCs or T cells enriched from blood (not recorded which). V and J are TRBV15 and TRBJ1-2; 7 nucleotides align to TRBD1. CDR3 in DNA: TGTGCCACCAGCAGAGGACAGGGATATGGCTACACCTTC. Protein: CATSRGQGYGYTF.